This entry describes one TCR beta chain. The antigen remains undetermined. The sample is drawn from a study of OX40 agonist ivuxolimab in advanced cancers. In the study overall: Patients got intravenous ivuxolimab at 0.01 to 10 mg/kg every 2 weeks.

Profiled with immunoSEQ multiplex PCR; TCRdb holds only in-frame clones, not every one. The sample lists roughly 120,000 clones, about nine tenths occurring once. Points from the study as a whole: Compared with CD4+, CD8+ T cells on average had more expanded clones.

Germline assignment: CDR1 LNHDA and CDR2 SQIVND (reference sequence). This CDR3 has 15 residues. V lost 5 bases to trimming and J lost 4 bases; unmatched junction nucleotides: 8. The sequence derives from an adult with an advanced solid tumor such as melanoma, head and neck, liver or kidney cancer. The chain joins TRBV19 to TRBJ2-5; 9 bases align to TRBD1. The sequences come from CD4+ or CD8+ T cells sorted from blood, collected in a trial of the OX40 agonist ivuxolimab. The CDR3 region has the DNA TGTGCCAGTAGTCCGCTCGGGACAGGGCTAGAGACCCAGTACTTC. Its protein product is CASSPLGTGLETQYF.